What follows is one T cell receptor (beta chain) and its context. In the same sample, other DNA sequences code for this CDR3. Under the authors' procedure: Amplified reference gene primers provided the basis for estimating nucleated cell counts. This table comes from immunoSEQ multiplex PCR, and its TCRdb copy is limited to in-frame clones, with some not included. From that table come the V and J calls and clone size; the DNA was used to work out D and trimming. The sample consists of about 220,000 clones, about 82% of them appearing once. The Seattle patients, enrolled during active infection, were followed longitudinally. The data are from a study of blood T cell repertoires in COVID-19. The wider study: COVID-19 samples from acute and convalescent phases originated in the United States, Italy and Spain. From T cells, B-cell-depleted T cells, or PBMCs came the material, which was cDNA or gDNA.

The CDR3 runs 14 residues. V gave up 5 bases and J gave up 5 bases; unmatched junction bases: 3. Germline V gives CDR1 SGHAT, CDR2 FQDESV (reference sequence). The chain links TRBV11-1 to TRBJ2-5; 12 positions agree with TRBD2. The clonotype originates from a woman between 70 and 85 years old with COVID-19, enrolled during active disease. The source material was peripheral blood. The CDR3 loop reads CASSLGLAGETQYF. The CDR3 nucleotides are TGTGCCAGCAGCCTCGGACTAGCGGGGGAGACCCAGTACTTC.